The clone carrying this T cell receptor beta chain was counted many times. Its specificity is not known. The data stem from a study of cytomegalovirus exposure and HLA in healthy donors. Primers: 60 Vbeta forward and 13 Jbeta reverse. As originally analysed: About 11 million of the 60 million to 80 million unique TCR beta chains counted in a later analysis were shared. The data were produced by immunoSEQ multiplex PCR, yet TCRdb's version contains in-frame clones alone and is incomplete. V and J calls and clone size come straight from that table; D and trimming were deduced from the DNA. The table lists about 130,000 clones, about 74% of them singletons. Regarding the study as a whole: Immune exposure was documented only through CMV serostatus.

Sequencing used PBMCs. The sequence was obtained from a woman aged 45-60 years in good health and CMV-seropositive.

The CDR3 spells CASRSTGGSGYGYTF. The CDR3 DNA sequence: TGTGCCAGCAGGTCAACAGGGGGCTCTGGCTATGGCTACACCTTC. The rearrangement uses TRBV6-5 and TRBJ1-2, with 9 bases aligning to TRBD1. With V trimmed by 6 bases and J by 4 bases, 9 bases remained unmatched. The CDR3 covers 15 residues. Germline V gene sequence: CDR1 MNHEY, CDR2 SVGAGI.